The 5 T cell receptor beta chains reported below all come from one sample, sequenced in a study of beta chain features in type 1 diabetes. Reverse transcribing all isolated RNA meant expressed TCRB transcripts were sequenced. TCRdb's table, derived via immunoSEQ multiplex PCR, lists solely in-frame clones and lacks some. The sample carries 450,000 to 550,000 clones, over 25% recorded once. The sample was naive CD4+ T cells from blood. The origin of the receptors is a man aged 18 to 29 in good health.

V and J are TRBV25-1 and TRBJ1-5, with a weak D call TRBD1 (5 bases). Germline CDR1 MGHDK, CDR2 SYGVNS. CDR3 size: 13 residues. The V and J ends lost 4 bases and 5 bases respectively, with 9 bases between them. The CDR3 nucleotides are TGTGCCAGCAGTGTCCAGGGCGATCAGCCCCAGCATTTT. Translating it yields CASSVQGDQPQHF.

The chain carries TRBV9 and TRBJ2-7; D not resolved. The V gene lost 2 bases and the J gene lost 0 bases, with 9 bases spanning the gap. CDR3 size: 14 residues. Germline CDR1 and CDR2: SGDLS and YYNGEE. Here the CDR3 reads CASSVQASSYEQYF. The CDR3 nucleotides are TGTGCCAGCAGCGTGCAGGCTAGCTCCTACGAGCAGTACTTC.

The chain employs TRBV25-1 and TRBJ1-1, with D maybe TRBD1 (5 bases). The germline CDR1 and CDR2 sequences are MGHDK and SYGVNS. This CDR3 region has 15 residues. The germline V and J ends were trimmed by 4 bases and 1 base, with 13 bases remaining between them. The CDR3 DNA reads as TGTGCCAGCAGTGGAGGTGGACAAACGAACACTGAAGCTTTCTTT. Translated: CASSGGGQTNTEAFF.

The gene calls are TRBV2 and TRBJ2-2; D gene unclear. Germline lookup yields CDR1 SNHLY and CDR2 FYNNEI. CDR3 length: 14 residues. V shed 6 bases and J shed 0 bases, with 8 bases lying between them. CDR3 sequence: CASSRNSNTGELFF. The CDR3 DNA is TGTGCCAGCAGCCGGAACTCGAACACCGGGGAGCTGTTTTTT.

This clone was seen more than once but under ten times. CDR3: CASGYPGDQETQYF. CDR3 bases: TGTGCCAGCGGTTATCCAGGAGACCAAGAGACCCAGTACTTC. The chain employs TRBV28 and TRBJ2-5; D is undetermined. Looked up from germline, CDR1 is MDHEN and CDR2 is SYDVKM. Trimming shortened V by 8 bases and J by 0 bases, and 13 bases separated the two germline ends. This CDR3 is built from 14 residues.